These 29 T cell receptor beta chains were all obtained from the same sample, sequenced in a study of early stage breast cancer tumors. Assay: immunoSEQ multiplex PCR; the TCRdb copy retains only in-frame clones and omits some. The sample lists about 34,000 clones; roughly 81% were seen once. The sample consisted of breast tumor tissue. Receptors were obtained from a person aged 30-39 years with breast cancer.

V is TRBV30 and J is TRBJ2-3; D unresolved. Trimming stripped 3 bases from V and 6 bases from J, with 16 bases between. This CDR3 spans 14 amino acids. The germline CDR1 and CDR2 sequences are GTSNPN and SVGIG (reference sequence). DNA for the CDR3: TGTGCCTGGAGCTGGCCTCAGGTACGGGATACGCAGTATTTT. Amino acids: CAWSWPQVRDTQYF.

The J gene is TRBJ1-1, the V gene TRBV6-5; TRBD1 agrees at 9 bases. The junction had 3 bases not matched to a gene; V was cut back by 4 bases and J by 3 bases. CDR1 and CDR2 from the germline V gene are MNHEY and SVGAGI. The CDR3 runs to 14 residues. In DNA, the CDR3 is TGTGCCAGCAGTTCAAACAGGGGGCACACTGAAGCTTTCTTT. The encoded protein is CASSSNRGHTEAFF.

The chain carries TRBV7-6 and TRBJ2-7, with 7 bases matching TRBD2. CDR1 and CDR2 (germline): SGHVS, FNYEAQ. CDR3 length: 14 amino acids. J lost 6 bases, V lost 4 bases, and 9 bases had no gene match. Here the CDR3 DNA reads TGTGCCAGCAGCTATAACAGCGGGGAAGCCGAGCAGTACTTC. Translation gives CASSYNSGEAEQYF.

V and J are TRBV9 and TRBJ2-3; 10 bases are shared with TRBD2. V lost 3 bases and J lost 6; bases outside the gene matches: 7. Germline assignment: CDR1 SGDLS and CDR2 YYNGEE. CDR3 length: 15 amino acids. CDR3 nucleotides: TGTGCCAGCAGCGAAAGAGCGGGAGGGGGGGATACGCAGTATTTT. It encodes CASSERAGGGDTQYF.

DNA of the CDR3: TGTGCCACCTGGGGACGTCTCCGCTACACCTTC. Its protein product is CATWGRLRYTF. The chain is built from TRBV19 and TRBJ1-2; D is possibly TRBD1 (5 bases). This CDR3 spans 11 amino acids. Germline loops: CDR1 LNHDA, CDR2 SQIVND (reference sequence). The V gene lost 10 bases and the J gene lost 9 bases, with 15 bases spanning the gap. The full variable domain, rest sourced from reference TRBV19 and TRBJ1-2, is DGGITQSPKYLFRKEGQNVTLSCEQNLNHDAMYWYRQDPGQGLRLIYYSQIVNDFQKGDIAEGYSVSREKKESFPLTVTSAQKNPTAFYLCATWGRLRYTFGSGTRLTVV.

This CDR3 is CAAAGLAGNEQFF. For the CDR3, the DNA is TGTGCCGCTGCGGGACTAGCGGGCAATGAGCAGTTCTTC. The chain recombines TRBV7-9 with TRBJ2-1, with 12 bases matching TRBD2. Trimming removed 11 bases from V and 6 bases from J; junction bases left unmatched: 5. Germline V gives CDR1 SEHNR, CDR2 FQNEAQ (reference sequence). The CDR3 length is 13 residues.

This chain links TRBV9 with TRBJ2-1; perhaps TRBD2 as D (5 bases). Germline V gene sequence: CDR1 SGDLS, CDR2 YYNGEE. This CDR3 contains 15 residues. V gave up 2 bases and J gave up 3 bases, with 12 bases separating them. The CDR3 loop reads CASSVAGSDYNEQFF. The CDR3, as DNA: TGTGCCAGCAGCGTCGCGGGCAGCGACTACAATGAGCAGTTCTTC.

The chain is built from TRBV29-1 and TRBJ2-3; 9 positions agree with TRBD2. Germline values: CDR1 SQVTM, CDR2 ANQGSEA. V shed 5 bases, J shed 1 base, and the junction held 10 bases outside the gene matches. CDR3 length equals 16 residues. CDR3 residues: CSVNRPEREGTDTQYF. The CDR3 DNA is TGCAGCGTTAATAGACCTGAGCGGGAGGGCACAGATACGCAGTATTTT.

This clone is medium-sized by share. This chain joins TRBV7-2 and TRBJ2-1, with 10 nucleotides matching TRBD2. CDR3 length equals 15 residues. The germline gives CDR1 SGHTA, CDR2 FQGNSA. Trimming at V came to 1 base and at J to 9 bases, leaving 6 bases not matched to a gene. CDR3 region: CASSLVTSGTIEQFF. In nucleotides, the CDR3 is TGTGCCAGCAGCTTAGTTACTAGCGGGACGATTGAGCAGTTCTTC.

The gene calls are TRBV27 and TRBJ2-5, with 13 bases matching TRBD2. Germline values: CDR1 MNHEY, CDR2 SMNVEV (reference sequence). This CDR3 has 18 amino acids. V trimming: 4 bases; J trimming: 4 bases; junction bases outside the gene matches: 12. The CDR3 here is CASSSGRTSGSMGETQYF. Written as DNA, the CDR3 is TGTGCCAGCAGTTCGGGGCGGACTAGCGGGAGTATGGGAGAGACCCAGTACTTC.

CDR3 bases: TGTGCCAGCAGCTCGCCATCGTTTGGGACCCGCTCCTACAATGAGCAGTTCTTC. Protein: CASSSPSFGTRSYNEQFF. This rearrangement joins TRBV11-2 to TRBJ2-1; D may match TRBD1 or TRBD2 (5 bases each). The CDR3 extends over 18 amino acids. The germline V and J ends were trimmed by 4 bases and 0 bases, with 19 bases remaining between them. Germline CDR1 SGHAT, CDR2 FQNNGV.

CDR3 coding DNA: TGTGCCAGCACCGGCTCCTACAATGAGCAGTTCTTC. This codes for CASTGSYNEQFF. This chain joins TRBV7-9 and TRBJ2-1; D is unresolved. Between the trimmed V and J ends, which lost 7 bases and 0 bases, there was a span of 4 bases. CDR1 and CDR2 from the germline V gene are SEHNR and FQNEAQ (reference sequence). The CDR3 has 12 residues.

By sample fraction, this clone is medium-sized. CDR3 coding DNA: TGTGCCAGCAGCTTAGAGATTTATGGCTACACCTTC. Its protein is CASSLEIYGYTF. The rearrangement links TRBV13 to TRBJ1-2; D is uncertain. This CDR3 spans 12 amino acids. Germline CDR1 is PRHDT and CDR2 is FYEKMQ (reference sequence). The V gene lost 1 base and the J gene lost 5 bases, with 5 bases spanning the gap.

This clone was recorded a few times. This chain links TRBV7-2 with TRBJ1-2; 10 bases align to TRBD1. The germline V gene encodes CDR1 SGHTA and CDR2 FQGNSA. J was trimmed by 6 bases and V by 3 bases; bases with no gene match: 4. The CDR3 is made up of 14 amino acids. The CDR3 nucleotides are TGTGCCAGCAGCTTGGGACAGGGGCAACATGGCTACACCTTC. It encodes CASSLGQGQHGYTF.

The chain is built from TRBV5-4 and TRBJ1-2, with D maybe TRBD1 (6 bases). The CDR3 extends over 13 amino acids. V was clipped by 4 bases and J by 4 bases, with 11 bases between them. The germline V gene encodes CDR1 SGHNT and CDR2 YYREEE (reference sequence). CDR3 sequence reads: CASSNRQVYGYTF. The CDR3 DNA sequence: TGTGCCAGCAGCAATAGACAGGTCTATGGCTACACCTTC.

The CDR3 reads CASSLGTGGSIEEQFF. The CDR3 DNA sequence: TGTGCCAGCAGCTTAGGAACTGGCGGGAGCATAGAAGAGCAGTTCTTC. J is TRBJ2-1 and V is TRBV7-3, with 7 nucleotides matching TRBD2. Germline V gives CDR1 SGHTA, CDR2 FQGTGA. V trimming: 2 bases; J trimming: 10 bases; junction bases outside the gene matches: 14. This CDR3 is built from 16 residues.

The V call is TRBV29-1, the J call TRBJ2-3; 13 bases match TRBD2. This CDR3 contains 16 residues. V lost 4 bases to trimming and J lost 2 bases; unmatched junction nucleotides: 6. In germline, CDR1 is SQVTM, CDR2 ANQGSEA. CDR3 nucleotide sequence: TGCAGCGTTGCCCGGGGACTAGCGGGAAACACAGATACGCAGTATTTT. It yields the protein CSVARGLAGNTDTQYF.

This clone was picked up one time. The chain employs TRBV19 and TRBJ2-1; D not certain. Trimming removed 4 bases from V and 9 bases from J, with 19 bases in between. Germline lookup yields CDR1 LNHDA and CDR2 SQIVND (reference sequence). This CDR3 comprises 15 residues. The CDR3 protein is CASSTQRGSYGEQFF. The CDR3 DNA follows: TGTGCCAGTAGTACTCAGAGAGGTTCGTATGGTGAGCAGTTCTTC.

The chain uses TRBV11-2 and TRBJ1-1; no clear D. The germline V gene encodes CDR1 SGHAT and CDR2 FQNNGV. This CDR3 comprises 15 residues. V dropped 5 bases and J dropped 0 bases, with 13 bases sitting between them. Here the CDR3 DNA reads TGTGCCAGCAGCCGTTCGACCGGGTTGAACACTGAAGCTTTCTTT. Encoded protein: CASSRSTGLNTEAFF.

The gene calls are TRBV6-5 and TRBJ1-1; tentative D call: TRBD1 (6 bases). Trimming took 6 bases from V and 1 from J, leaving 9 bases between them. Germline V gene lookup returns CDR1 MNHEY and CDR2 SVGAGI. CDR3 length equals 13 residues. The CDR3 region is CASSLDRNTEAFF. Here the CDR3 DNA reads TGTGCCAGCAGCCTGGACAGGAACACTGAAGCTTTCTTT.

As DNA, the CDR3 is TGTGCCTGGAGTGTACAAGGCGAGCAGTACTTC. Encoded protein: CAWSVQGEQYF. The chain is built from TRBV30 and TRBJ2-7, with no clear D. Germline V CDR1 and CDR2: GTSNPN, SVGIG (reference sequence). CDR3 length equals 11 residues. The ends were cut back, 0 bases at V and 6 bases at J, with 6 bases in the middle.

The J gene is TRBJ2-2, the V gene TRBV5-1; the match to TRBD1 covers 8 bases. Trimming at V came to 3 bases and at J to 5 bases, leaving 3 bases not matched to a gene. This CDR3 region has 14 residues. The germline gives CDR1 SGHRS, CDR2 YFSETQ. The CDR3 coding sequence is TGCGCCAGCAGCTCGTACAGGGGGACCGGGGAGCTGTTTTTT. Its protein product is CASSSYRGTGELFF. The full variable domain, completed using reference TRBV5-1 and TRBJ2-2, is KAGVTQTPRYLIKTRGQQVTLSCSPISGHRSVSWYQQTPGQGLQFLFEYFSETQRNKGNFPGRFSGRQFSNSRSEMNVSTLELGDSALYLCASSSYRGTGELFFGEGSRLTVL.

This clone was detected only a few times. The CDR3 region is CASSFRGGEQYF. The DNA of the CDR3 is TGTGCCAGCAGCTTCAGGGGAGGCGAGCAGTACTTC. This chain links TRBV7-9 with TRBJ2-7, with D possibly called TRBD1 or TRBD2 (6 bases each). CDR3 size: 12 residues. V lost 3 bases and J lost 6, with 9 bases in between. The germline CDR1 and CDR2 sequences are SEHNR and FQNEAQ (reference sequence).

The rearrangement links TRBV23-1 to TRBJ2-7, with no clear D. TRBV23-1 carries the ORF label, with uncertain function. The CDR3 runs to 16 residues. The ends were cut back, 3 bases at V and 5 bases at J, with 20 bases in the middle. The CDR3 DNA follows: TGCGCCAGCAGTCACCCGAAGGATCTACCTGGGGACGAGCAGTACTTC. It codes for CASSHPKDLPGDEQYF.

The CDR3 protein is CASSQGGLAGEGETQYF. For the CDR3, the DNA is TGTGCCAGCAGCCAGGGTGGTCTAGCGGGAGAGGGAGAGACCCAGTACTTC. This chain links TRBV11-2 with TRBJ2-5; 10 bases are a match to TRBD2. CDR3 length equals 17 residues. Germline V gene data show CDR1 as SGHAT and CDR2 as FQNNGV. Losses at the gene ends were 5 bases for V and 4 bases for J; bases not matched to a gene: 13. Based on the CDR3 plus reference TRBV11-2 and TRBJ2-5, the full variable domain is EAGVAQSPRYKIIEKRQSVAFWCNPISGHATLYWYQQILGQGPKLLIQFQNNGVVDDSQLPKDRFSAERLKGVDSTLKIQPAKLEDSAVYLCASSQGGLAGEGETQYFGPGTRLLVL.

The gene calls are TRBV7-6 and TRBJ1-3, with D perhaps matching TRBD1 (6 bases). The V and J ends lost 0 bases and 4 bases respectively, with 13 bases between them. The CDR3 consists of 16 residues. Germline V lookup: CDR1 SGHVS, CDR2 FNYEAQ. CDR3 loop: CASSLAPGAQGNTIYF. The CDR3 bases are TGTGCCAGCAGCTTAGCGCCGGGGGCGCAAGGAAACACCATATATTTT.

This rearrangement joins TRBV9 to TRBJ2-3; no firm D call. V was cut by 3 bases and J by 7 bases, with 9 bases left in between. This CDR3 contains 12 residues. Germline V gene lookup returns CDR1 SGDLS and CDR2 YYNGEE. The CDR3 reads CASSGDSHTQYF. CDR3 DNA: TGTGCCAGCAGCGGCGACTCTCATACGCAGTATTTT.

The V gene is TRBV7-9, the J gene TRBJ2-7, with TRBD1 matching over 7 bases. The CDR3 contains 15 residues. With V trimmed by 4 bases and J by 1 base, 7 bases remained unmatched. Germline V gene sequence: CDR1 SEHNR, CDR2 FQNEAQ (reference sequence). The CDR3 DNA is TGTGCCAGCAGCTCTCGGACAGGCCCGTCCTACGAGCAGTACTTC. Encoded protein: CASSSRTGPSYEQYF.

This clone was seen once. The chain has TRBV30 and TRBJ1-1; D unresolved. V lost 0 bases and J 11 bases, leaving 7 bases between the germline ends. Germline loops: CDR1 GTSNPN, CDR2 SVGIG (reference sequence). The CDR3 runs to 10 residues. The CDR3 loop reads CAWSVQKAFF. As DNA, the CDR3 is TGTGCCTGGAGTGTACAGAAGGCTTTCTTT.